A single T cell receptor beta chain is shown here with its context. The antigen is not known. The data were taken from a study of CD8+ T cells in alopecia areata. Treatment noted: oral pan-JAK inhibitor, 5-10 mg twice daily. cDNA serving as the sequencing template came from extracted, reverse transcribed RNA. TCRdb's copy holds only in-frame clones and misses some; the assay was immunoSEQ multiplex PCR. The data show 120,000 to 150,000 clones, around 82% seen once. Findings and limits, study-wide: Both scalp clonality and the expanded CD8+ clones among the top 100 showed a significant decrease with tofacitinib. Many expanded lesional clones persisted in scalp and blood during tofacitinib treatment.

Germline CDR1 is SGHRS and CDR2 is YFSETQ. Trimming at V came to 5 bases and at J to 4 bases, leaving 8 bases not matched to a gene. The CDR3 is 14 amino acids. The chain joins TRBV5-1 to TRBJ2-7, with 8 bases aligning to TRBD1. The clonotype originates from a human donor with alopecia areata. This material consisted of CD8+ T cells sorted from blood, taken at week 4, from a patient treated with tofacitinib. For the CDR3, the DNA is TGCGCCAGCAGTTCCGGACAGGGAGAATACGAGCAGTACTTC. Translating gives CASSSGQGEYEQYF.